This TCR beta chain comes out of a study of beta chain features in type 1 diabetes. Whole-study results and caveats: People with Type 1 diabetes carried modestly yet significantly shorter TCRB CDR3s in all four CD4+ subsets. Patients with type 1 diabetes showed fewer VDJ junction insertions and more deletions. Here, the possible influence of HLA type (on TCRB rearrangement) remained unresolved.

All of the isolated RNA was reverse transcribed, so expressed TCRB transcripts were sequenced. TCRdb's table, derived via immunoSEQ multiplex PCR, lists solely in-frame clones and lacks some. The sample yields roughly 50,000 clones, under 50% seen once. For this clone: What it recognizes is unknown.

The CDR3 covers 15 residues. Germline V lookup: CDR1 SGHTA, CDR2 FQGTGA. V lost 0 bases to trimming and J lost 9 bases, with 14 bases between them. The sequencing sample was made of Tregs from blood. The chain couples TRBV7-3 to TRBJ2-2, with D perhaps TRBD1 (6 bases). The TCR was taken from a man in his thirties or forties with type 1 diabetes. The CDR3: CASSLTGHINRELFF. The CDR3, as DNA: TGTGCCAGCAGCTTAACGGGACACATCAATCGGGAGCTGTTTTTT. Variable domain in full (rest from reference TRBV7-3 and TRBJ2-2): GAGVSQTPSNKVTEKGKYVELRCDPISGHTALYWYRQSLGQGPEFLIYFQGTGAADDSGLPNDRFFAVRPEGSVSTLKIQRTERGDSAVYLCASSLTGHINRELFFGEGSRLTVL.